These 22 T cell receptor beta chains originate from one sample sequenced in a study of identical twins. A single record per CDR3 protein comes from TCRdb applying MiXCR to the 5' RACE reads. The table shows 500,000 to 550,000 distinct CDR3 sequences, with around 20% occurring only once. These data also formed part of another study, on T cells expressing NK-cell markers.

Sequenced input: CD4+ T cells sorted from blood. These receptors were obtained from a young woman in good health.

The chain combines TRBV12-3 or TRBV12-4 with TRBJ2-7; unclear D gene. V was shortened by 5 bases and J by 4 bases, with 15 bases between the two germline ends. The CDR3 has 14 residues. The DNA for the CDR3 is TGTGCCAGCAGTCCCCTAGGATTCGAGTACGAGCAGTACTTC. The encoded protein is CASSPLGFEYEQYF.

This clonotype was counted a few times. The chain recombines TRBV30 with TRBJ2-3, with D possibly being TRBD2 (5 bases). The CDR3 sequence is 13 residues long. In germline, CDR1 is GTSNPN, CDR2 SVGIG (reference sequence). V lost 5 bases, J lost 11 bases, and 20 bases lay in between. CDR3 protein: CAWGPDFGFRQYF. The CDR3 DNA sequence: TGTGCCTGGGGACCGGACTTCGGCTTTCGGCAGTATTTT.

The V call is TRBV9, the J call TRBJ1-6, with D possibly TRBD1 on 5 matching bases. The CDR3 is 14 amino acids. The V end lost 0 bases, the J end lost 8 bases, and 9 bases lay between the germline ends. Germline V gene sequence: CDR1 SGDLS, CDR2 YYNGEE. The CDR3 DNA reads TGTGCCAGCAGCGTAGTCGGGGGGGATTCACCCCTCCACTTT. Translated: CASSVVGGDSPLHF.

This clonotype came up a few times. The chain uses TRBV4-3 and TRBJ2-4, with 8 bases aligning to TRBD2. CDR1 is LGHNA and CDR2 is YSLEER in the germline V gene. The CDR3 length is 13 residues. V lost 0 bases to trimming and J lost 8 bases; unmatched junction nucleotides: 0. This chain's CDR3 is CASSQERGDIQYF. The CDR3 bases are TGCGCCAGCAGCCAAGAGCGGGGGGACATTCAGTACTTC.

The rearrangement links TRBV20-1 to TRBJ2-3; no firm D call. The length of the CDR3 is 12 residues. CDR1 is DFQATT, CDR2 SNEGSKA, per germline (reference sequence). The chain's CDR3 is CSLPAITDTQYF. CDR3 sequence (DNA): TGCAGCCTTCCTGCAATCACAGATACGCAGTATTTT.

There are many counts of this clonotype. The gene calls are TRBV10-3 and TRBJ2-2, with D possibly matching TRBD1 (6 bases). Germline CDR1 and CDR2: ENHRY and SYGVKD. CDR3 length equals 15 residues. V was shortened by 5 bases and J by 5 bases, with 15 bases between the two germline ends. The CDR3 reads CAISYKTGATGELFF. DNA of the CDR3: TGTGCCATCAGTTATAAGACAGGCGCTACCGGGGAGCTGTTTTTT.

The chain has TRBV11-2 and TRBJ1-2; D is unclear. Per the germline V gene, CDR1 is SGHAT and CDR2 is FQNNGV. The CDR3 extends over 13 amino acids. Trimming shortened V by 0 bases and J by 6 bases, and 8 bases separated the two germline ends. In DNA form, the CDR3 reads TGTGCCAGCAGCTTAGAACGTGTGGATGGCTACACCTTC. Amino acids: CASSLERVDGYTF.

This clonotype appeared a few times. This chain connects TRBV7-2 to TRBJ2-1, with D unclear. Germline lookup yields CDR1 SGHTA and CDR2 FQGNSA. CDR3 length equals 14 residues. The V end lost 8 bases, the J end lost 2 bases, and 13 bases lay between the germline ends. DNA for the CDR3: TGTGCCAGCGGGGTCCTTTTAACCTACAATGAGCAGTTCTTC. Amino acids: CASGVLLTYNEQFF.

In this sample, this clonotype turned up a few times. The chain is built from TRBV7-2 and TRBJ1-2, with 9 bases fitting TRBD1. Germline loops: CDR1 SGHTA, CDR2 FQGNSA. V shed 3 bases and J 3 bases; nucleotides not matched to a gene: 8. The CDR3 totals 16 residues. CDR3 bases: TGTGCCAGCAGCTTGACCCAGGACAGGGGATACTATGGCTACACCTTC. This translates into CASSLTQDRGYYGYTF.

This clonotype was seen ten or more times. V usage is TRBV20-1 and J usage is TRBJ2-3, with D possibly matching TRBD1 (5 bases). CDR3 size: 11 residues. Trimming shortened V by 2 bases and J by 5 bases, and 5 bases separated the two germline ends. Germline values: CDR1 DFQATT, CDR2 SNEGSKA (reference sequence). CDR3: CSARQGDTQYF. CDR3 coding DNA: TGCAGTGCTAGACAGGGAGATACGCAGTATTTT.

This clonotype was counted ten times or more. The chain joins TRBV6-5 to TRBJ2-3; tentatively, D is TRBD2 (5 bases). The CDR3 is 15 residues long. Germline V gives CDR1 MNHEY, CDR2 SVGAGI. V was shortened by 3 bases and J by 0 bases, with 10 bases between the two germline ends. The CDR3, as DNA: TGTGCCAGCAGTTATCTCAGGACTAGCACAGATACGCAGTATTTT. This codes for CASSYLRTSTDTQYF.

This clonotype was counted only a few times. The CDR3 nucleotides read TGCGCCAGCAGCTCGGGCGGGCAGGGCGATGGCTACACCTTC. Protein sequence: CASSSGGQGDGYTF. This rearrangement joins TRBV5-1 to TRBJ1-2; D is perhaps TRBD1 (5 bases). Germline loops: CDR1 SGHRS, CDR2 YFSETQ. V dropped 3 bases and J dropped 6 bases, with 15 bases sitting between them. The CDR3 length is 14 residues.

The J gene is TRBJ1-2, the V gene TRBV3-1; D is possibly TRBD1 (5 bases). The CDR3 consists of 13 residues. Germline loops: CDR1 LGHDT, CDR2 YNNKEL (reference sequence). The V end was cut by 4 bases, the J end by 8 bases, with 14 bases between. CDR3 sequence reads: CASSPWDVKGYTF. The CDR3 nucleotides are TGTGCCAGCAGCCCATGGGACGTAAAGGGCTACACCTTC.

This clonotype was picked up a small number of times. The junction shows a germline mismatch at one end, possibly a read error. J is TRBJ2-1 and V is TRBV20-1; perhaps TRBD1 as D (5 bases). The length of the CDR3 is 17 residues. Germline CDR1 is DFQATT and CDR2 is SNEGSKA (reference sequence). CDR3 in amino acids: CCARDLYSYGRVKEQFF. The CDR3 DNA sequence: TGCTGTGCTAGAGATCTTTATTCGTATGGCAGGGTTAAAGAGCAGTTCTTC.

V gene TRBV3-1 combines with J gene TRBJ2-1; 15 bases align to TRBD2. Germline V CDR1 and CDR2: LGHDT, YNNKEL (reference sequence). The J segment lost 6 bases and the V segment lost 9 bases, leaving 6 bases of the junction unmatched. This CDR3 is 15 amino acids long. The CDR3 nucleotides are TGTGCCAGTCTAGGGACTAGCGGGAGGATCAATGAGCAGTTCTTC. Its translation is CASLGTSGRINEQFF.

The rearrangement joins TRBV11-2 to TRBJ2-1, with D maybe TRBD2 (6 bases). Germline CDR1 SGHAT, CDR2 FQNNGV. The CDR3 covers 13 residues. Deletions cut 4 bases from V and 6 bases from J, with 10 bases between. The CDR3 DNA reads as TGTGCCAGCAGCTCTTGGACTACCAATGAGCAGTTCTTC. It specifies CASSSWTTNEQFF. Looking up the rest from reference TRBV11-2 and TRBJ2-1 gives the full variable domain: EAGVAQSPRYKIIEKRQSVAFWCNPISGHATLYWYQQILGQGPKLLIQFQNNGVVDDSQLPKDRFSAERLKGVDSTLKIQPAKLEDSAVYLCASSSWTTNEQFFGPGTRLTVL.

This clonotype was seen a single time. The chain uses TRBV20-1 and TRBJ1-4, with TRBD1 as a possible D gene (5 bases). This CDR3 comprises 12 residues. The V end was cut by 6 bases, the J end by 9 bases, with 14 bases between. Germline CDR1 DFQATT, CDR2 SNEGSKA (reference sequence). The CDR3 DNA is TGCAGTGCCCGGGACGAGAGTAAAAAACTGTTTTTT. Amino acid sequence: CSARDESKKLFF.

The CDR3 loop reads CASSLGGGAREQYF. DNA for the CDR3: TGTGCCAGCAGCTTAGGAGGCGGGGCTCGCGAGCAGTACTTC. The chain uses TRBV7-2 and TRBJ2-7; D may be TRBD2 (6 bases). The V gene's germline CDR1 is SGHTA and CDR2 FQGNSA. Trimming stripped 1 base from V and 6 bases from J, with 13 bases between. The length of the CDR3 is 14 residues.

The rearrangement joins TRBV12-5 to TRBJ1-5; D not certain. The V gene's germline CDR1 is LGHNT and CDR2 FRNRAP. Trimming removed 3 bases from V and 1 base from J, with 10 bases in between. There are 15 residues in the CDR3. The CDR3 nucleotides read TGTGCTAGTGGTTTAGGAGGGTGGAGCAATCAGCCCCAGCATTTT. Translation: CASGLGGWSNQPQHF.

There are a few counts of this clonotype. V and J are TRBV5-8 and TRBJ2-7, with D perhaps matching TRBD2 (5 bases). The V end was cut by 1 base, the J end by 0 bases, with 11 bases between. Looked up from germline, CDR1 is SGHTS and CDR2 is YDEGEE. CDR3 length: 15 residues. The CDR3, as DNA: TGTGCCAGCAGCTTGCGGGGAGTCACCTCCTACGAGCAGTACTTC. Translation gives CASSLRGVTSYEQYF.

In its sample, this clonotype was seen a few times. V gene TRBV7-2 combines with J gene TRBJ2-1; 12 bases align to TRBD2. This CDR3 is built from 15 residues. V trimming: 1 base; J trimming: 10 bases; junction bases outside the gene matches: 5. The V gene's germline CDR1 is SGHTA and CDR2 FQGNSA. CDR3 nucleotide sequence: TGTGCCAGCAGCTTAGTGACTAGCGGGAGTGGGGAGCAGTTCTTC. It specifies CASSLVTSGSGEQFF.

This clonotype was counted many times. The CDR3 loop is CSARDWGIAGGLNIQYF. The CDR3 DNA sequence: TGCAGTGCTAGAGATTGGGGGATAGCGGGGGGGCTAAACATTCAGTACTTC. This rearrangement joins TRBV20-1 to TRBJ2-4, with TRBD2 identical over 11 bases. The V gene end was trimmed by 0 bases and the J gene end by 6 bases; junction bases not matched to a gene: 10. Per the germline V gene, CDR1 is DFQATT and CDR2 is SNEGSKA (reference sequence). The CDR3 is 17 residues long.